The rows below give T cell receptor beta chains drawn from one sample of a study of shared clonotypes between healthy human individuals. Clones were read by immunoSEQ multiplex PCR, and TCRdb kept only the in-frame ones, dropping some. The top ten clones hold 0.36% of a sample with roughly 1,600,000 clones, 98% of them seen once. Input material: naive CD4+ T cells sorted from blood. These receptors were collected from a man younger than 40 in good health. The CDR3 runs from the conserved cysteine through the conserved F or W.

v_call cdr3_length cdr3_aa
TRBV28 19 CASAVGIVSGRAGSYEQYF
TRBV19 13 CASWDKHGYGYTF
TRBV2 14 CASRRDRTNTEAFF
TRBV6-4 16 CASSDPIGSSYNEQFF
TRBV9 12 CASSASGETQYF
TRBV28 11 CASKSGYGYTF
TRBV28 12 CATRDTDYEQYF
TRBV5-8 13 CASSLSGRDEQFF
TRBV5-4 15 CASIRDRGSSYGYTF
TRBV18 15 CASSPVLGETVGYTF
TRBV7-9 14 CASSPWDHSYEQYF
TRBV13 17 CASSSTNRRKDSYEQYF
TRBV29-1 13 CSVAQGSWETQYF
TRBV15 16 CATSRDKGSRNQPQHF
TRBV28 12 CASSTGINEQYF
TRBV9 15 CASSVEAVSSYEQYF
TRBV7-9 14 CASSCQDFSCPQFF
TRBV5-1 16 CASSPLTAANTGELFF
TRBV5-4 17 CASSPRQGLAGTDTQYF
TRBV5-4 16 CAIGGIPRGRTDTQYF
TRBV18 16 CASSPLGTSYTDTQYF
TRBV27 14 CASSFRGRGYEQYF
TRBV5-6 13 CASSRLRENEQYF
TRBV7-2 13 CASTDRGRDEQFF
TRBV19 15 CASSMGVVGSYEQYF
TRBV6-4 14 CASRRLAGSYEQYF
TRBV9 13 CASSVALGAEQYF
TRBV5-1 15 CASSSGQTTNEKLFF
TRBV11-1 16 CASSLRGAGSTDTQYF
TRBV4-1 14 CASSQAGTNEKLFF
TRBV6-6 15 CASSYIGTKSYEQYF
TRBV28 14 CASSFSDRANGYTF
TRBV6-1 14 CASSPTGGTDTQYF
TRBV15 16 CATSREPAVNGGELFF
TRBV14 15 CASSQDLGGFRPSDF
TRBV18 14 CASSPGDSKNIQYF
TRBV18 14 CASSPQEDRGGYTF
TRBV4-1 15 CASSQAGQLNTEAFF
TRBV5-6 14 CASSLMDSEVERDF
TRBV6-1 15 CASSESRTASSEAFF
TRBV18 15 CASSPGGFGNTEAFF
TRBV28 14 CASSASGTDYEQYF
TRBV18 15 CASSPGTGTYNEQFF
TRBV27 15 CASFDGDSGNQPQHF